The following is a T cell receptor (beta chain) sequence with its context. Its antigen is unknown. This sample is part of a study of T cell responses to AZD1222 COVID-19 vaccine. Libraries were prepared by immunoSEQ multiplex PCR; TCRdb keeps only in-frame clonotypes and omits some of them. The data contain around 210,000 clones, 94% of them singletons. Study results and limitations: Close to half of all spike-specific TCRs reportedly target regions of the variants that are unmutated. Clonal diversity was possibly underestimated; the donors were predominantly white British and more often female. Spike-wide coverage was observed for vaccine-associated CD4 TCRs, with dominant responses at 160-218 and 743-854.

Sample: peripheral blood, taken 28 days after the second dose of the MenACWY control vaccine. The clonotype comes from an adult who received the MenACWY meningococcal vaccine as a control.

The CDR3 loop reads CASSLTTSGGPRDTQYF. The CDR3 region has the DNA TGTGCCAGCAGCTTAACGACTAGCGGGGGGCCTAGGGATACGCAGTATTTT. This chain links TRBV7-9 with TRBJ2-3, with 13 bases aligning to TRBD2. J gave up 6 bases and V 2 bases, and 8 bases lay outside the gene matches. This CDR3 contains 17 residues. Per germline, CDR1 SEHNR and CDR2 FQNEAQ (reference sequence).